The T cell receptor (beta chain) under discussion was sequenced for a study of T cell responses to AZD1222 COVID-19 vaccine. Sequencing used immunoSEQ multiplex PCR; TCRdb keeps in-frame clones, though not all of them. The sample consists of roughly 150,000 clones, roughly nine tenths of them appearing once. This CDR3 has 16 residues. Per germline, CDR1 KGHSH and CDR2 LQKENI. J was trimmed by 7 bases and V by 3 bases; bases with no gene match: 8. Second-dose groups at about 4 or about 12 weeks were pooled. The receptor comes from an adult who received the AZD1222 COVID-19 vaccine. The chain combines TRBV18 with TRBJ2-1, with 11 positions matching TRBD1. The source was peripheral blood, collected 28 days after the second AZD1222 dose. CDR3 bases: TGTGCCAGCTCACCTACGGGAGGGACAGGGGGTAATGAGCAGTTCTTC. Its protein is CASSPTGGTGGNEQFF.